This entry describes one T cell receptor (beta chain). The V and J ends lost 4 bases and 4 bases respectively, with 17 bases between them. Germline assignment: CDR1 MNHNS and CDR2 SASEGT. The CDR3 has 16 amino acids. This sample is drawn from a study of OX40 agonist ivuxolimab in advanced cancers. Study in general: Patients receiving dose escalation had hepatocellular carcinoma, melanoma, renal cell or head and neck cancer.

Clones were sequenced by immunoSEQ multiplex PCR, and TCRdb holds only the in-frame ones, with some missing. The sample holds 25,000 to 35,000 clones; more than 80% are singletons and the top ten take approximately 12%. The material was CD4+ or CD8+ T cells sorted from blood, obtained in a trial of the OX40 agonist ivuxolimab. This clonotype was sampled from an adult with an advanced solid tumor such as melanoma, head and neck, liver or kidney cancer. The rearrangement uses TRBV6-1 and TRBJ1-5; tentative D call: TRBD1 (6 bases). DNA for the CDR3: TGTGCCAGCAGTGCGGATCCGGGGGCGGGTAATCAGCCCCAGCATTTT. Amino acid sequence: CASSADPGAGNQPQHF.